The entry that follows covers one T cell receptor beta chain sequence. V lost 2 bases to trimming and J lost 9 bases, with 17 bases between them. The CDR3 runs to 15 residues. CDR1 and CDR2 from the germline V gene are SGHAT and FQNNGV. The entry originates in a study of early T cells in non-severe SARS-CoV-2 infection. TCRdb re-derived calls from the 5' RACE reads in MiXCR, one entry per CDR3 protein. This sample has 100,000 to 120,000 distinct CDR3 sequences, with around 10% found just once. This chain uses TRBV11-2 with TRBJ2-1; D is uncertain. This clonotype was sampled from an adult who was a healthcare worker with PCR-confirmed SARS-CoV-2 infection or an uninfected control (not recorded which). The specimen sequenced was whole blood. The CDR3 region is CASSLTGSRWGEQFF. CDR3 DNA: TGTGCCAGCAGCTTAACCGGGTCAAGGTGGGGTGAGCAGTTCTTC.